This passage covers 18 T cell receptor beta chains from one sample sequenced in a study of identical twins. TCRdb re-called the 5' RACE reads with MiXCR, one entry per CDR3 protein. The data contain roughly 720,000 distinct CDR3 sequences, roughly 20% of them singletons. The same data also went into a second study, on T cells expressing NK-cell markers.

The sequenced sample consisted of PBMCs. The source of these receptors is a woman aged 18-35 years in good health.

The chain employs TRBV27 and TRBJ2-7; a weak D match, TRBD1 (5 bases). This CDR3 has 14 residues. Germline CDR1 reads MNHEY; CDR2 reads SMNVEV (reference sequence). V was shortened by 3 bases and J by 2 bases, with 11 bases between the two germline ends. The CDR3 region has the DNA TGTGCCAGCAGTTTCCGACAGACCCCCTACGAGCAGTACTTC. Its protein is CASSFRQTPYEQYF.

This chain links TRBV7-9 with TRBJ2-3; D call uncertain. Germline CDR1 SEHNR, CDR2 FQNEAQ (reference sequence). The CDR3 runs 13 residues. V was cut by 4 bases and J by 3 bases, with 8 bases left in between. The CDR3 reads CASSSPMTDTQYF. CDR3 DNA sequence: TGTGCCAGCAGCTCCCCCATGACAGATACGCAGTATTTT.

CDR3 in amino acids: CASSRRTEGYTF. The CDR3 DNA follows: TGTGCCAGCAGCAGGCGGACAGAAGGCTACACCTTC. The chain has TRBV9 and TRBJ1-2; D may be TRBD1 (6 bases). CDR1 is SGDLS and CDR2 is YYNGEE in the germline V gene. The CDR3 is 12 amino acids. Trimming removed 4 bases from V and 8 bases from J, with 12 bases in between. Full variable domain (remainder filled in from reference TRBV9 and TRBJ1-2): DSGVTQTPKHLITATGQRVTLRCSPRSGDLSVYWYQQSLDQGLQFLIQYYNGEERAKGNILERFSAQQFPDLHSELNLSSLELGDSALYFCASSRRTEGYTFGSGTRLTVV.

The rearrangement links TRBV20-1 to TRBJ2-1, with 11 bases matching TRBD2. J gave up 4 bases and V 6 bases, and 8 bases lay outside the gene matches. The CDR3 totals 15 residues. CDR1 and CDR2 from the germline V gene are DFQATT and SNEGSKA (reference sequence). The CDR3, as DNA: TGCAGTGCCAGATTAGCGGGAGGGCGTTACAATGAGCAGTTCTTC. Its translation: CSARLAGGRYNEQFF.

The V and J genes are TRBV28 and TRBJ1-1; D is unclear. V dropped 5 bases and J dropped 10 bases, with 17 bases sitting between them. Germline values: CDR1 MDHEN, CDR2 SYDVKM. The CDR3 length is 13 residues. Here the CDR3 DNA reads TGTGCCAGCAGTCCCCCCCACGTGCTTGGAGCTTTCTTT. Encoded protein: CASSPPHVLGAFF.

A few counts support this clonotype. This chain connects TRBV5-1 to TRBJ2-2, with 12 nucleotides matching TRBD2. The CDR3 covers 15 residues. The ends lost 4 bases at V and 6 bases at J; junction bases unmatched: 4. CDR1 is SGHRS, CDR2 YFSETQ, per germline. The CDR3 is CASSPGLAGSGELFF. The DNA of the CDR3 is TGCGCCAGCAGCCCCGGACTAGCGGGATCCGGGGAGCTGTTTTTT.

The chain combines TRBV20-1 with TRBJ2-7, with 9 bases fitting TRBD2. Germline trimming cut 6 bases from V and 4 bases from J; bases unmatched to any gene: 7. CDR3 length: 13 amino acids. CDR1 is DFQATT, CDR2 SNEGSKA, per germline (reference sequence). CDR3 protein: CSAGVAGAYEQYF. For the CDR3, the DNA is TGCAGTGCCGGTGTAGCGGGAGCGTACGAGCAGTACTTC.

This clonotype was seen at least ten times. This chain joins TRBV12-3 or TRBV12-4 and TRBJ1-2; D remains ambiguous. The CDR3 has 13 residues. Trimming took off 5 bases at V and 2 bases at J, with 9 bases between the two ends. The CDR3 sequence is CASSAGGNYGYTF. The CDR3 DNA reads TGTGCCAGCAGTGCGGGAGGGAACTATGGCTACACCTTC.

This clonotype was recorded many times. The CDR3 sequence is CSAIAGTDTQYF. Written as DNA, the CDR3 is TGCAGTGCAATAGCGGGCACAGATACGCAGTATTTT. The V gene is TRBV20-1, the J gene TRBJ2-3, with D maybe TRBD2 (6 bases). The CDR3 is 12 residues long. Germline V gives CDR1 DFQATT, CDR2 SNEGSKA (reference sequence). V was pared by 6 bases and J by 1 base, with 8 bases between.

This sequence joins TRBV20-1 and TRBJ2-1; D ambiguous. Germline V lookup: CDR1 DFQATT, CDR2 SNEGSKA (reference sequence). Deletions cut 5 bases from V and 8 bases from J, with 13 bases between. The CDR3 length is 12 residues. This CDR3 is CSADTPLYEQFF. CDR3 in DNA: TGCAGTGCTGACACTCCTCTATATGAGCAGTTCTTC.

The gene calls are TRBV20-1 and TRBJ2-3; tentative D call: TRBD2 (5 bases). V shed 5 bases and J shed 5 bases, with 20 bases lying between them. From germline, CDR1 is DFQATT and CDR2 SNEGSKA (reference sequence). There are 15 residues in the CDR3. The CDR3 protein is CSAGRAGIDLDTQYF. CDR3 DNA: TGCAGTGCTGGAAGAGCCGGGATAGATTTAGATACGCAGTATTTT.

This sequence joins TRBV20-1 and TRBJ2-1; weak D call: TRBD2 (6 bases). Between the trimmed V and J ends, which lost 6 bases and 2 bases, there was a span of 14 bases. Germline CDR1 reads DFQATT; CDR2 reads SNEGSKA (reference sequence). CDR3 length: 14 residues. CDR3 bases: TGCAGTGCCGATCGACTAGGCCCCTACAATGAGCAGTTCTTC. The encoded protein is CSADRLGPYNEQFF.

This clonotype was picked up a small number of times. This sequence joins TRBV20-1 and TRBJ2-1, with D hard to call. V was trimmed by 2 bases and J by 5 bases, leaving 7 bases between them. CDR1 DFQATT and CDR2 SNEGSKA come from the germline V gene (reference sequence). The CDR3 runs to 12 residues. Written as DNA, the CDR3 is TGCAGTGCTAGAATGGGTGACAATGAGCAGTTCTTC. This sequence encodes CSARMGDNEQFF.

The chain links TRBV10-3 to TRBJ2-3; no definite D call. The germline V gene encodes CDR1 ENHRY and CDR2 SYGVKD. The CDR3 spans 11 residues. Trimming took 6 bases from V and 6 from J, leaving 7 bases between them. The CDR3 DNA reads TGTGCCATCAGCAACGGGGATACGCAGTATTTT. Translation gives CAISNGDTQYF.

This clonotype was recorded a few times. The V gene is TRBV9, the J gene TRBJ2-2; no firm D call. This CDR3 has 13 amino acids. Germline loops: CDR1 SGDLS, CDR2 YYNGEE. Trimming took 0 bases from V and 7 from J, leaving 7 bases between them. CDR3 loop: CASSVEPGGELFF. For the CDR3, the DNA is TGTGCCAGCAGCGTAGAGCCCGGCGGGGAGCTGTTTTTT. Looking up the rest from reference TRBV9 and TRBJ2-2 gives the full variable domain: DSGVTQTPKHLITATGQRVTLRCSPRSGDLSVYWYQQSLDQGLQFLIQYYNGEERAKGNILERFSAQQFPDLHSELNLSSLELGDSALYFCASSVEPGGELFFGEGSRLTVL.

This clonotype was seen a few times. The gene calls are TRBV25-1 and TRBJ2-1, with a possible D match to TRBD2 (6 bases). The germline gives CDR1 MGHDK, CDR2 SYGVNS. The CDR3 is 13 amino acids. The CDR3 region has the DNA TGTGCGAAGGAGGGTCTCCCCGGGCGTGAGCAGTTCTTC. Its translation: CAKEGLPGREQFF.

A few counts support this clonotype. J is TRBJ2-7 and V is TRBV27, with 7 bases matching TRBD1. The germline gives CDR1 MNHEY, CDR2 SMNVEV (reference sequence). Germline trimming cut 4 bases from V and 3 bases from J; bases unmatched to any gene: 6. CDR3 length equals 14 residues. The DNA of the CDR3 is TGTGCCAGCAGTTCCGGGACAGCTCGCTACGAGCAGTACTTC. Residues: CASSSGTARYEQYF.

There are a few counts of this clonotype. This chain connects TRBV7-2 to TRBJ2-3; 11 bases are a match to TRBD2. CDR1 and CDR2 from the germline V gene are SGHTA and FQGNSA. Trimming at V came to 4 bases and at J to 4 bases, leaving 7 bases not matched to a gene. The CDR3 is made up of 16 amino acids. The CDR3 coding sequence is TGTGCCAGCAGCTCCCAGGTAGCGGGAGGGTCAGATACGCAGTATTTT. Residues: CASSSQVAGGSDTQYF.